This TCR beta chain was sequenced during a study of T-cell memory formation after mild COVID-19 (dated by TCRdb to the early 2020s). Describing the broader study: Most TCR sequence clusters were specific to one of the two donors. The cohort was made up of two young adult volunteers, one female and one male, who were previously healthy. Longitudinal TCRalpha and TCRbeta repertoire sequencing tracked T-cell clones expanding and contracting after mild COVID-19 in a couple of donors. Beyond this particular receptor, the publication reports: SARS-CoV-2 specificity was not confirmed for the second-wave clones peaking on day 37. Some responding clones were detected in pre-infection memory, which suggested that pre-existing cross-reactive memory T cells had joined the SARS-CoV-2 response. Contracting CD4+ clones were found mainly in CM and EM memory subsets, while CD8+ clones were enriched in EMRA. The study included only a couple of mild cases, and larger cohorts that include severe cases with pre-infection samples were judged to be necessary. Clones that contracted from day 15 to 85 showed balanced CD4/CD8 phenotypes, whereas a second wave of clones that expanded from day 15 to 37 leaned towards CD4+.

Ficoll-Paque density gradient centrifugation was the method used to isolate PBMCs. This clonotype was counted between two and nine times. Its antigen is currently not known. Base-call qualities are not available, and no considerably larger clone is one nucleotide away. CDR1 and CDR2 are drawn from the germline V gene: MGHDK, SYGVNS. The CDR3, cysteine through phenylalanine, is 17 amino acids long. Left in the record is the CDR3 DNA by itself, 51 bases read in frame from the first base. V lost 3 bases and J lost 5 bases; the stretch between them is 23 bases long. Sequencing was performed on an Illumina NovaSeq 6000. TCRalpha and TCRbeta cDNA libraries were constructed by 5'RACE with constant-segment primers, with sample barcodes and unique molecular identifiers being introduced. Trizol reagent was used to extract RNA from every sample. The libraries were amplified in two PCR steps, and the second step added a second sample barcode and Illumina TruSeq adapters. The libraries were sequenced on an Illumina NovaSeq using 2 x 150 bp paired-end reads. Turning to the authors' computational methods: With migec v1.2.7, reads were demultiplexed and then collapsed into UMI-guided consensus sequences. Using mixcr v2.1.11, UMI consensuses were aligned to TRA and TRB V and J templates and then assembled into clonotypes. A clonotype was counted as expanded or contracted only when both edgeR and NoisET called the clonotype significant, with the noise models trained on biological replicates. For edgeR calls, the cutoffs were a false discovery rate-adjusted p below 0.01 and a log2 fold-change threshold of 1. PCA with hierarchical clustering of max-normalized trajectories of the 1000 most abundant clonotypes was used as exploratory dynamics analysis. Separately sequenced CD4+ and CD8+ repertoires were used to assign the CD4 or CD8 phenotype of responding clones. TCRdb's own reprocessing of the public reads used fastp at Q25 and MiXCR and kept productive beta chains. Rows are combined by CDR3 protein, so each entry shows the most common genes and DNA. These V and J calls derive from TCRdb rather than the authors' analysis. The sample data list fewer than 700,000 distinct CDR3 sequences, and about 22% of these were observed just once. Of the sample, 7% to 9% is held by the ten largest clones.

The sample comprised PBMCs or a T cell subset sorted from them (not recorded which). The clonotype was recovered from an adult woman who had mild COVID-19 (a few samples of this study predate the infection). The sample titles of this study are shuffled in the database, so cell type and time point are left out; the donor was told from shared clones. Recombination linked TRBV25-1 to TRBJ2-7; the D gene identity is not certain. The DNA sequence follows: TGTGCCAGCAGTGACTCCCCCCCGGGTGGGAACCCCCACGAGCAGTACTTC. Its protein product is CASSDSPPGGNPHEQYF.